Below, 2 T cell receptor beta chains from the same sample are listed, as sequenced in a study of blood T cells in healthy people across ages. The authors ran a second PCR of roughly 6 to 12 cycles using a sample-barcoded 5' primer and a J-beta primer mix. TCRdb used MiXCR to reprocess the 5' RACE reads, holding one entry per CDR3 protein. The sample records about a million distinct CDR3 sequences, roughly two fifths being singletons. Input material: blood. The receptor set was obtained from a man in his late teens or twenties in good health.

The chain uses TRBV28 and TRBJ2-7; D uncertain. With the DNA end fitting TRBJ2-5 better, the J assignment may be wrong. Germline assignment: CDR1 MDHEN and CDR2 SYDVKM. This CDR3 comprises 16 residues. The CDR3 DNA reads TGTGCCAGCAGCCCCTCCGCGCCTCTTCACCAAGAGACCCAGTACTTC. Residues: CASSPSAPLHQETQYF.

Worth noting for this clonotype: A junction end diverges from the germline sequence, so it may reflect a read error. This chain uses TRBV20-1 with TRBJ1-5; 10 nucleotides align to TRBD1. Germline CDR1 DFQATT, CDR2 SNEGSKA (reference sequence). The CDR3 has 16 amino acids. CDR3 in DNA: TGCAGTGCGAGAGAGCTGGGACAGGGGTATAAAAGGCCCCAGCATTTT. Translating gives CSARELGQGYKRPQHF.